The 2 T cell receptor beta chains presented below share a single source sample, sequenced in a study of identical twins (dated by TCRdb to between 2015 and 2016). Libraries were made using 5' RACE. The instrument was an Illumina HiSeq 2000. TCRdb trimmed public reads at Q25 via fastp, called clones via MiXCR and kept in-frame beta chains. Rows with a matching CDR3 protein are joined into one entry that keeps the most common DNA and genes. This sample holds about 150,000 distinct CDR3 sequences; around 3.5% were observed only once. 8.1% of the sample belongs to the ten largest clones. The sample taken for sequencing was memory T cells sorted from blood. The cell subset or site label for this specimen denotes: CD45RO+ enriched T cells. All receptors come from a young man in good health.

This clonotype was detected ten times or more. The chain couples TRBV5-1 to TRBJ2-5, with TRBD2 identical over 8 bases. Trimming took 6 bases from V and 3 from J; bases not matched to a gene: 7. CDR1 and CDR2 from the germline V gene are SGHRS and YFSETQ. The CDR3 sequence is 14 residues long. The CDR3 DNA sequence: TGCGCCAGCACCGCCGGGAGGGCAGAAGAGACCCAGTACTTC. Protein sequence: CASTAGRAEETQYF.

In its sample, this clonotype was seen many times. The chain employs TRBV7-7 and TRBJ2-2; D gene ambiguous. The CDR3 is 16 residues long. Germline assignment: CDR1 SSHAT and CDR2 FNYEAQ (reference sequence). The V end was cut by 5 bases, the J end by 1 base, with 14 bases between. CDR3 DNA: TGTGCCAGCAGCCCCCTGCGACTGGAGAACACCGGGGAGCTGTTTTTT. It translates to CASSPLRLENTGELFF.